The 16 T cell receptor beta chains below were found in one sample sequenced in a study of cytomegalovirus exposure and HLA in healthy donors. Amplification used 60 Vbeta primers and 13 Jbeta primers. The method was immunoSEQ multiplex PCR; TCRdb's version includes in-frame clones alone and lacks a portion of them. The sample shows roughly 250,000 clones, roughly two thirds of them seen only once. The sample taken for sequencing was PBMCs. The receptors originated from a female donor in good health and CMV-seronegative.

The J gene is TRBJ1-5, the V gene TRBV18; 8 bases align to TRBD1. In germline, CDR1 is KGHSH, CDR2 LQKENI. The CDR3 totals 16 residues. The V gene end was trimmed by 3 bases and the J gene end by 1 base; junction bases not matched to a gene: 5. The CDR3 loop reads CASSPDRGNSNQPQHF. Here the CDR3 DNA reads TGTGCCAGCTCACCTGACAGGGGTAACAGCAATCAGCCCCAGCATTTT.

The chain links TRBV11-2 to TRBJ2-7, with 8 bases lining up with TRBD2. Trimming took 5 bases from V and 5 from J; bases not matched to a gene: 8. Per germline, CDR1 SGHAT and CDR2 FQNNGV. The CDR3 contains 14 residues. CDR3: CASSQFGGVDEQYF. The CDR3 nucleotides read TGTGCCAGCAGCCAATTCGGGGGGGTCGACGAGCAGTACTTC. Based on the CDR3 plus reference TRBV11-2 and TRBJ2-7, the full variable domain is EAGVAQSPRYKIIEKRQSVAFWCNPISGHATLYWYQQILGQGPKLLIQFQNNGVVDDSQLPKDRFSAERLKGVDSTLKIQPAKLEDSAVYLCASSQFGGVDEQYFGPGTRLTVT.

This clone was counted between two and nine times. V and J are TRBV4-1 and TRBJ1-6, with 9 bases lining up with TRBD1. CDR3 length: 14 residues. After removal of 1 base from V and 14 bases from J, the junction contained 6 bases not matched to a gene. Germline loops: CDR1 MGHRA, CDR2 YSYEKL. The DNA for the CDR3 is TGCGCCAGCAGCCAAGGGACAGGGGATAGGTCCCTCCACTTT. Translated: CASSQGTGDRSLHF.

The chain is built from TRBV5-4 and TRBJ2-7, with 7 bases aligning to TRBD1. The CDR3 covers 15 residues. The ends lost 4 bases at V and 0 bases at J; junction bases unmatched: 7. Looked up from germline, CDR1 is SGHNT and CDR2 is YYREEE (reference sequence). CDR3 sequence: CASSPGQLSSYEQYF. The CDR3 bases are TGTGCCAGCAGCCCGGGACAGCTTAGCTCCTACGAGCAGTACTTC.

CDR3 protein: CASSRDRGFYYEQYF. The CDR3 DNA is TGCGCCAGCAGCCGGGACAGGGGCTTTTACTACGAGCAGTACTTC. The chain uses TRBV4-1 and TRBJ2-7; TRBD1 agrees at 10 bases. There are 15 residues in the CDR3. Germline lookup yields CDR1 MGHRA and CDR2 YSYEKL. The V gene end was trimmed by 4 bases and the J gene end by 3 bases; junction bases not matched to a gene: 6.

The chain employs TRBV27 and TRBJ1-5, with D perhaps TRBD1 (6 bases). The CDR3 is 14 residues long. Trimming took 2 bases from V and 2 from J, leaving 7 bases between them. The V gene's germline CDR1 is MNHEY and CDR2 SMNVEV (reference sequence). This CDR3 reads CASSLQGRNQPQHF. CDR3 in DNA: TGTGCCAGCAGTTTACAGGGGCGCAATCAGCCCCAGCATTTT.

The chain recombines TRBV5-1 with TRBJ2-1; 11 bases agree with TRBD2. The CDR3 is 16 amino acids. The V gene end was trimmed by 2 bases and the J gene end by 4 bases; junction bases not matched to a gene: 5. CDR1 SGHRS and CDR2 YFSETQ come from the germline V gene. The CDR3 loop reads CASSFIAGGTYNEQFF. The CDR3 coding sequence is TGCGCCAGCAGCTTCATAGCGGGAGGGACGTACAATGAGCAGTTCTTC.

A note on this clone: One end of the junction is discordant with germline, which a read error may explain. This chain joins TRBV7-7 and TRBJ2-2; 8 bases match TRBD1. The CDR3 totals 14 residues. The germline V gene has CDR1 SSHAT and CDR2 FNYEAQ (reference sequence). This CDR3 reads CASSRGQGLGELFF. CDR3 nucleotide sequence: TGTGCTAGCAGCAGAGGACAGGGTCTCGGGGAGCTGTTTTTT.

The J gene is TRBJ2-1, the V gene TRBV18; 7 nucleotides match TRBD1. Germline CDR1 and CDR2: KGHSH and LQKENI. CDR3 length equals 14 residues. Trimming cost V 4 bases and J 8 bases; bases outside gene matches: 8. CDR3 sequence (DNA): TGTGCCAGCTCACTGCAGACAGGGACGGATGAGCAGTTCTTC. This translates into CASSLQTGTDEQFF.

The chain combines TRBV6-4 with TRBJ1-1; D perhaps matches TRBD1 (5 bases). The CDR3 has 15 residues. Trimming pared 4 bases from V and 6 bases from J, leaving 18 bases between. Germline CDR1 is MRHNA and CDR2 is SNTAGT. CDR3 bases: TGTGCCAGCAGTGTTTCGATGGACAACCGCCCTGAAGCTTTCTTT. This sequence encodes CASSVSMDNRPEAFF.

The chain joins TRBV7-2 to TRBJ1-2; 9 bases agree with TRBD1. Germline lookup yields CDR1 SGHTA and CDR2 FQGNSA. The CDR3 is 14 residues long. The V and J ends lost 5 bases and 5 bases, in that order; junction bases with no gene match: 6. The DNA of the CDR3 is TGTGCCAGCAGCCCGGGACAGGGTAATTATGGCTACACCTTC. It codes for CASSPGQGNYGYTF.

About this clone: Germline and junction disagree at one end, which may indicate a read error. The rearrangement links TRBV7-9 to TRBJ2-1; no definite D call. Germline V gene sequence: CDR1 SEHNR, CDR2 FQNEAQ (reference sequence). The length of the CDR3 is 13 residues. CDR3 residues: CASSLTWAREQFF. The CDR3 DNA sequence: TGTGCAAGCAGCTTAACATGGGCCCGTGAGCAGTTCTTC.

The sample holds a few counts of this clone. Written as DNA, the CDR3 is TGTGCCAGCAGCTTAAAGGGGGACCCGAACACCGGGGAGCTGTTTTTT. Protein product: CASSLKGDPNTGELFF. J is TRBJ2-2 and V is TRBV11-2, with D possibly TRBD1 on 6 matching bases. The V and J ends lost 2 bases and 0 bases respectively, with 10 bases between them. CDR3 size: 16 residues. From germline, CDR1 is SGHAT and CDR2 FQNNGV.

With regard to this clone: In the same sample, other DNA sequences code for this CDR3. This rearrangement joins TRBV2 to TRBJ2-3, with TRBD2 identical over 11 bases. This CDR3 is 16 amino acids long. Germline V gene sequence: CDR1 SNHLY, CDR2 FYNNEI. V dropped 4 bases and J dropped 3; count of bases not matched to a gene: 6. CDR3 amino acids: CASSVTSGRGTDTQYF. CDR3 sequence (DNA): TGTGCCAGCAGTGTCACTAGCGGGAGAGGGACAGATACGCAGTATTTT.

The chain is built from TRBV6-5 and TRBJ2-7; D is perhaps TRBD2 (7 bases). Germline V gene sequence: CDR1 MNHEY, CDR2 SVGAGI. The V and J ends lost 5 bases and 7 bases respectively, with 18 bases between them. This CDR3 is built from 14 residues. The CDR3 DNA reads as TGTGCCAGCAGTACCCGAGGGGGGGCCGGGGAGCAGTACTTC. It encodes CASSTRGGAGEQYF.

The chain carries TRBV7-2 and TRBJ1-1, with D perhaps TRBD1 (6 bases). Germline loops: CDR1 SGHTA, CDR2 FQGNSA. The CDR3 is 14 residues long. Trimming pared 5 bases from V and 2 bases from J, leaving 12 bases between. This chain's CDR3 is CASSLQGHNTEAFF. The DNA for the CDR3 is TGTGCCAGCAGCCTACAGGGTCACAACACTGAAGCTTTCTTT.